This T cell receptor beta chain originates from a study of tissue T cells after allogeneic stem cell transplantation. Study details: Of the grafts for graft-versus-host disease patients, several were unmodified and three CD34-selected. Several lines of graft-versus-host disease therapy were given to all patients, all with gastrointestinal involvement. Viable blood and marrow gave sorted CD3+ T cells if numbers allowed.

The table came from immunoSEQ multiplex PCR; TCRdb's copy has only in-frame clones and leaves some out. In the table there are 25,000 to 35,000 clones, approximately 83% of which are singletons. Per germline, CDR1 SNHLY and CDR2 FYNNEI. V was trimmed by 2 bases and J by 9 bases, leaving 14 bases between them. The CDR3 is 14 amino acids. On this clone itself: Its specificity is unknown.

Study-wide findings and caveats: Only a limited share of tissue TCRs appeared in blood or spleen.

This chain joins TRBV2 and TRBJ2-1, with D maybe TRBD2 (7 bases). This TCR came from a woman aged 18-49 years who later had graft-versus-host disease after an allogeneic stem cell transplant. Source: blood, taken before transplantation. The CDR3 bases are TGTGCCAGCAGTGAATCGGGGGGCTGGGGTGAGCAGTTCTTC. This encodes CASSESGGWGEQFF.